This T cell receptor beta chain was identified during a study of CD8 T cells in ankylosing spondylitis. The length of the CDR3 is 11 residues. This clonotype was picked up a small number of times. TCRdb redid the calling of the 5' RACE reads with MiXCR, one entry per CDR3 protein. The sample includes approximately 210,000 distinct CDR3 sequences, 9.5% to 15% of them seen just once. The TCR was taken from a male donor with ankylosing spondylitis or in good health (not recorded which). The chain couples TRBV21-1 to TRBJ2-7; the table's TRBD2 call for D was not verified on the DNA. TRBV21-1 is designated a pseudogene. The specimen sequenced was blood, either unsorted or a sorted T cell fraction (not recorded which). The CDR3 region has the DNA TGTGCCAGCAGCCCTCCCGAAAGACTGTACTTC. As protein: CASSPPERLYF.